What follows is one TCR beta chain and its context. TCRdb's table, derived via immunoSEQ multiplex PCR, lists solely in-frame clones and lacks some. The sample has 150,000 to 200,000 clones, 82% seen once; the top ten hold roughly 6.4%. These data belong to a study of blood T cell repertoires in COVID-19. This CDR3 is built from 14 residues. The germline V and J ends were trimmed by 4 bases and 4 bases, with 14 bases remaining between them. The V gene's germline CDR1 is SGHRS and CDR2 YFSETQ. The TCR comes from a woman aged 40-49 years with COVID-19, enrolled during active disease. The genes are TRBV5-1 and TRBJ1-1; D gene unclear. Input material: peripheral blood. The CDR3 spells CASSLPMAGTEAFF. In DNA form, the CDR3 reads TGCGCCAGCAGCCTCCCCATGGCGGGCACTGAAGCTTTCTTT. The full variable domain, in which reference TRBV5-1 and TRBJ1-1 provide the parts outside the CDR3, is KAGVTQTPRYLIKTRGQQVTLSCSPISGHRSVSWYQQTPGQGLQFLFEYFSETQRNKGNFPGRFSGRQFSNSRSEMNVSTLELGDSALYLCASSLPMAGTEAFFGQGTRLTVV.